The 25 T cell receptor beta chains below were found in one sample sequenced in a study of blood T cell repertoires in COVID-19. Sequencing was performed with immunoSEQ multiplex PCR; in TCRdb, only in-frame clones are kept and a portion is missing. Among about 260,000 clones listed, approximately 83% were seen once. Sequenced sample: peripheral blood. These receptors originate from a woman aged 45-65 years who had recovered from COVID-19.

This sequence joins TRBV30 and TRBJ1-5, with D possibly being TRBD1 (5 bases). V lost 3 bases and J 6 bases, leaving 12 bases between the germline ends. Germline CDR1 GTSNPN, CDR2 SVGIG (reference sequence). This CDR3 is built from 13 residues. This CDR3 is CAWSLQGGQPQHF. DNA of the CDR3: TGTGCCTGGAGCCTCCAGGGAGGTCAGCCCCAGCATTTT. The full variable domain, with the rest looked up from reference TRBV30 and TRBJ1-5, is SQTIHQWPATLVQPVGSPLSLECTVEGTSNPNLYWYRQAAGRGLQLLFYSVGIGQISSEVPQNLSASRPQDRQFILSSKKLLLSDSGFYLCAWSLQGGQPQHFGDGTRLSIL.

The V and J genes are TRBV5-1 and TRBJ2-1; TRBD2 aligns across 11 bases. CDR3 size: 16 residues. V was pared by 4 bases and J by 7 bases, with 10 bases of the junction left unmatched. Per germline, CDR1 SGHRS and CDR2 YFSETQ. The CDR3 nucleotides are TGCGCCAGCAGCCCCCCGGGTAGCGGGGGGGCGAATGAGCAGTTCTTC. It codes for CASSPPGSGGANEQFF.

J is TRBJ2-3 and V is TRBV11-2; no clear D gene. Germline CDR1 and CDR2: SGHAT and FQNNGV. V lost 5 bases and J lost 9, with 6 bases in between. This CDR3 contains 10 residues. CDR3 nucleotide sequence: TGTGCCAGCAGCGGAGAAACGCAGTATTTT. This translates into CASSGETQYF.

The V and J genes are TRBV24-1 and TRBJ1-1; D is unresolved. The germline gives CDR1 KGHDR, CDR2 SFDVKD. This CDR3 has 12 residues. The V end lost 4 bases, the J end lost 7 bases, and 9 bases lay between the germline ends. The CDR3 loop reads CATSDPEGEAFF. In DNA, the CDR3 is TGTGCCACCAGTGACCCTGAGGGTGAAGCTTTCTTT.

This chain uses TRBV5-4 with TRBJ2-7; 8 nucleotides align to TRBD1. Germline V gives CDR1 SGHNT, CDR2 YYREEE (reference sequence). Trimming at V came to 4 bases and at J to 3 bases, leaving 6 bases not matched to a gene. This CDR3 is built from 14 residues. The CDR3 DNA is TGTGCCAGCAGCCCCGGGACAGGCGGCTACGAGCAGTACTTC. It is translated as CASSPGTGGYEQYF.

V gene TRBV7-6 combines with J gene TRBJ1-5, with D tentatively TRBD1 (5 bases). V was cut by 2 bases and J by 1 base, with 15 bases left in between. The CDR3 is made up of 17 amino acids. CDR1 and CDR2 (germline): SGHVS, FNYEAQ. DNA for the CDR3: TGTGCCAGCAGCTTATTTGAACGACAGACAAGCAATCAGCCCCAGCATTTT. Protein product: CASSLFERQTSNQPQHF. The whole variable domain, filled in from reference TRBV7-6 and TRBJ1-5, reads GAGVSQSPRYKVTKRGQDVALRCDPISGHVSLYWYRQALGQGPEFLTYFNYEAQQDKSGLPNDRFSAERPEGSISTLTIQRTEQRDSAMYRCASSLFERQTSNQPQHFGDGTRLSIL.

This clone was detected once. This rearrangement joins TRBV4-1 to TRBJ2-7; 10 positions match TRBD2. J was trimmed by 2 bases and V by 3 bases; bases with no gene match: 4. The CDR3 is 15 amino acids. Per germline, CDR1 MGHRA and CDR2 YSYEKL. CDR3 protein: CASSQGLAITYEQYF. CDR3 nucleotide sequence: TGCGCCAGCAGCCAGGGACTAGCGATTACCTACGAGCAGTACTTC.

The chain joins TRBV10-3 to TRBJ1-1; 8 bases are a match to TRBD1. Germline assignment: CDR1 ENHRY and CDR2 SYGVKD. The CDR3 is made up of 12 amino acids. V was clipped by 6 bases and J by 4 bases; unmatched bases: 1. CDR3 sequence reads: CAIRGQATEAFF. DNA for the CDR3: TGTGCCATCAGGGGACAGGCCACTGAAGCTTTCTTT.

This chain joins TRBV11-3 and TRBJ2-4; D might be TRBD1 (6 bases). There are 13 residues in the CDR3. Deletions cut 1 base from V and 5 bases from J, with 6 bases between. Germline V gene data show CDR1 as SGHNT and CDR2 as YENEEA. The CDR3 DNA sequence: TGTGCCAGCAGCTTAGGGACAGAAAACATTCAGTACTTC. Its translation: CASSLGTENIQYF.

This sequence joins TRBV11-2 and TRBJ1-2; D remains ambiguous. The CDR3 runs to 15 residues. Germline assignment: CDR1 SGHAT and CDR2 FQNNGV. Trimming cost V 0 bases and J 4 bases, with 12 bases left between them. The CDR3 nucleotides read TGTGCCAGCAGCTTAGATCGGATCGGAGTCTATGGCTACACCTTC. The encoded protein is CASSLDRIGVYGYTF.

The rearrangement joins TRBV9 to TRBJ1-1; 9 nucleotides align to TRBD1. CDR3 length: 16 amino acids. The J segment lost 1 base and the V segment lost 3 bases, leaving 7 bases of the junction unmatched. The germline CDR1 and CDR2 sequences are SGDLS and YYNGEE. The CDR3 region has the DNA TGTGCCAGCAGCGAGGGGACAGGGACACAGAACACTGAAGCTTTCTTT. Amino acid sequence: CASSEGTGTQNTEAFF.

This clone was seen a single time. The chain recombines TRBV5-1 with TRBJ2-7; 7 bases match TRBD2. V dropped 8 bases and J dropped 2; count of bases not matched to a gene: 19. Germline V gene data show CDR1 as SGHRS and CDR2 as YFSETQ. This CDR3 contains 17 residues. Written as DNA, the CDR3 is TGCGCCAGTGCAACCCAACCCTTAGCGGGTCCAACCTACGAGCAGTACTTC. It is translated as CASATQPLAGPTYEQYF. The full variable domain, in which reference TRBV5-1 and TRBJ2-7 provide the parts outside the CDR3, is KAGVTQTPRYLIKTRGQQVTLSCSPISGHRSVSWYQQTPGQGLQFLFEYFSETQRNKGNFPGRFSGRQFSNSRSEMNVSTLELGDSALYLCASATQPLAGPTYEQYFGPGTRLTVT.

This clone was seen just once. J is TRBJ1-5 and V is TRBV19; TRBD1 matches at 7 bases. The CDR3 consists of 15 residues. Trimming at V came to 9 bases and at J to 7 bases, leaving 15 bases not matched to a gene. Germline CDR1 is LNHDA and CDR2 is SQIVND (reference sequence). CDR3 protein: CASSPGGPLGQPQHF. CDR3 coding DNA: TGTGCCAGCAGCCCAGGGGGTCCCCTGGGGCAGCCCCAGCATTTT.

The V call is TRBV7-3, the J call TRBJ2-1; D is possibly TRBD2 (6 bases). The CDR3 contains 14 residues. V was pared by 2 bases and J by 4 bases, with 9 bases between. Germline lookup yields CDR1 SGHTA and CDR2 FQGTGA. The CDR3 region is CASSLDGTYNEQFF. The CDR3 DNA follows: TGTGCCAGCAGCTTAGACGGGACTTACAATGAGCAGTTCTTC.

The CDR3 DNA reads TGTGCCATCAGTGAGTTCGGACAGGGGGGGACCTACGAGCAGTACTTC. Protein product: CAISEFGQGGTYEQYF. The chain uses TRBV10-3 and TRBJ2-7; 10 bases are shared with TRBD1. Germline V gene sequence: CDR1 ENHRY, CDR2 SYGVKD. This CDR3 region has 16 residues. V trimming: 1 base; J trimming: 2 bases; junction bases outside the gene matches: 5.

This chain uses TRBV5-1 with TRBJ2-7; 9 positions match TRBD1. Trimming took 0 bases from V and 3 from J; bases not matched to a gene: 4. This CDR3 has 15 residues. Per the germline V gene, CDR1 is SGHRS and CDR2 is YFSETQ. The CDR3 DNA reads TGCGCCAGCAGCTTGGGATGGACAGGGGTCTACGAGCAGTACTTC. It specifies CASSLGWTGVYEQYF.

This sequence joins TRBV24-1 and TRBJ2-4, with D maybe TRBD1 (6 bases). Between the trimmed V and J ends, which lost 1 base and 12 bases, there was a span of 12 bases. This CDR3 contains 13 residues. Germline V lookup: CDR1 KGHDR, CDR2 SFDVKD. In nucleotides, the CDR3 is TGTGCCACCAGTGATTTAGGGGACATTAATCAGTACTTC. Translating it yields CATSDLGDINQYF.

This chain links TRBV12-3 or TRBV12-4 with TRBJ1-2, with 9 nucleotides matching TRBD1. Unmatched junction bases numbered 6, after V lost 5 bases and J lost 8 bases. This CDR3 spans 13 amino acids. The CDR3 region has the DNA TGTGCCAGCAGTGTACAGGGGGCGCGAGGCTACACCTTC. This gives the protein CASSVQGARGYTF.

In this sample, this clone turned up once. V and J are TRBV6-5 and TRBJ1-2, with 8 bases matching TRBD1. The CDR3 loop spans 14 amino acids. Germline V gives CDR1 MNHEY, CDR2 SVGAGI. V lost 2 bases to trimming and J lost 7 bases; unmatched junction nucleotides: 6. The CDR3 sequence: CASSYDLTGGGYTF. CDR3 in DNA: TGTGCCAGCAGTTACGACTTAACAGGGGGTGGCTACACCTTC.

This clone was counted a few times. J is TRBJ2-7 and V is TRBV28, with D possibly being TRBD2 (5 bases). The CDR3 contains 13 residues. Germline V CDR1 and CDR2: MDHEN, SYDVKM. Trimming took 5 bases from V and 4 from J, leaving 12 bases between them. The CDR3 reads CASSLTRLYEQYF. For the CDR3, the DNA is TGTGCCAGCAGTCTTACTAGGCTTTACGAGCAGTACTTC.

The chain links TRBV12-1 to TRBJ2-7; no DNA check was done on the table's D call, TRBD1. TRBV12-1 is a pseudogene segment. This CDR3 contains 16 residues. The CDR3 nucleotides read TGTGCCAGCAGCTCGGACTCGGACAGGGGATTCTACGAGCAGTACTTC. Amino acids: CASSSDSDRGFYEQYF.

The chain links TRBV6-2 or TRBV6-3 to TRBJ1-2; D is possibly TRBD1 (6 bases). The CDR3 spans 13 residues. Germline CDR1 reads MNHEY; CDR2 reads SVGEGT. Between the trimmed V and J ends, which lost 2 bases and 8 bases, there was a span of 12 bases. CDR3 nucleotide sequence: TGTGCCAGCAGTTACGGGGGCAGTCAAGGCTACACCTTC. This translates into CASSYGGSQGYTF.

The V gene is TRBV5-4, the J gene TRBJ2-5; TRBD2 aligns across 7 bases. Germline-derived CDR1 and CDR2 are SGHNT and YYREEE (reference sequence). Losses at the gene ends were 1 base for V and 5 bases for J; bases not matched to a gene: 2. This CDR3 contains 13 residues. The CDR3 loop reads CASSLTGGETQYF. The DNA for the CDR3 is TGTGCCAGCAGCTTGACCGGGGGGGAGACCCAGTACTTC.

The V gene is TRBV5-1, the J gene TRBJ2-5; D remains unclear. In germline, CDR1 is SGHRS, CDR2 YFSETQ. Trimming pared 0 bases from V and 5 bases from J, leaving 8 bases between. This CDR3 contains 13 residues. The CDR3 protein is CASSLGLSETQYF. CDR3 nucleotide sequence: TGCGCCAGCAGCTTGGGTCTCTCCGAGACCCAGTACTTC.

The chain is built from TRBV7-9 and TRBJ2-5; D might be TRBD1 (5 bases). Trimming removed 1 base from V and 4 bases from J, with 13 bases in between. CDR1 is SEHNR and CDR2 is FQNEAQ in the germline V gene (reference sequence). The CDR3 length is 15 residues. CDR3 residues: CASSLGVAQGETQYF. CDR3 DNA sequence: TGTGCCAGCAGCTTAGGGGTGGCGCAGGGAGAGACCCAGTACTTC.